This record covers a single T cell receptor (beta chain). This receptor's antigen is unknown. No quality values exist for individual bases; no much larger clone is one base distant. The library came from PCR. Reads for this sample came from an Illumina HiSeq 2500. To normalize quantification of the TCRbeta repertoire, the TCR libraries were built with molecular barcoding that relied on unique molecular identifiers. The raw public data were reprocessed by TCRdb itself: fastp quality trimming at Q25, MiXCR clonotype calling, in-frame beta chains only. Rows with a matching CDR3 protein are joined into one entry that keeps the most common DNA and genes. This sample holds a few hundred thousand distinct CDR3 sequences; over 8% were observed only once. The ten largest clones represent about a tenth of the sample. This entry is derived from a study of T-cell reconstitution after alpha-beta-depleted transplantation in children listed by TCRdb under 2016. Notes on the research overall: T-cell immune reconstitution after TCRalphabeta/CD19-depleted allogeneic hematopoietic cell transplantation in children was quantitatively tracked in the study by means of TCR repertoire profiling.

Deletion took 0 bases off V and 1 base off J, with a span of 15 bases between the germline ends. From its cysteine to its phenylalanine, the CDR3 spans 17 amino acids. Only the CDR3 DNA stays, 51 bases, in frame from base 1. From the germline V gene (reference sequence), CDR1 is SGHAT and CDR2 is FQDESV. This specimen consisted of PBMCs from the stem cell graft donor, obtained from the stem cell graft. The V and J genes are TRBV11-1 and TRBJ1-1; the D gene assignment is ambiguous. This sequence originates from a human donor who donated a stem cell graft to a child with SCID. The CDR3 protein: CASSLAPAVNGNTEAFF. The bases are TGTGCCAGCAGCTTAGCGCCGGCAGTTAACGGGAACACTGAAGCTTTCTTT.